The text below deals with one TCR beta chain. Its antigen remains undetermined. No base-level quality is on record; no much larger clone is a single base apart. This entry belongs to a study of blood T cell repertoires in COVID-19 (dated by TCRdb to about 2020). For the wider study: Collaborator samples came from the United States, Italy and Spain and covered acute and convalescent phases of COVID-19. The prospective study material was composed of cDNA or gDNA derived from T cells, B-cell-depleted T cells, or PBMCs. Deeply sampled blood TCRbeta repertoires from subjects exposed to, actively infected with, or recovered from COVID-19 were included in the dataset. Nearly every sample came with metadata listing a de-identified subject ID, COVID-19 status, age in years and sex. The repertoires were released in a freely available public database intended as a resource for research on the immune response to SARS-CoV-2. Where available, HLA class I and class II types were obtained from metadata supplied by the sample provider rather than from assay-based typing. Samples came from the ongoing ImmuneRACE study (first 160 participants) plus 1,254 subjects from 6 global collaborators. Overall results and qualifications from the work: The amount of clinical and demographic metadata varied by source and participant and was provided uncurated.

TCRbeta CDR3 regions were amplified from genomic DNA by means of the immunoSEQ Assay, a bias-controlled multiplex PCR. Per the source publication's procedure: Within the assay, amplification of reference gene primers was used to estimate how many nucleated cells each sample contained. To quantify the absolute abundance of each unique TCRbeta CDR3 rearrangement, sequence reads were collapsed and filtered. For each sample, productive Simpson clonality was calculated by taking the square root of Simpson's diversity index across productive rearrangements. TCRdb re-hosts the immuneACCESS table, in-frame sequences only. Its copies lack some clones; in the studies checked, an unresolved V gene accounts for under half of them, and the cause for the rest is not known. For V, J and clone size, that table is used; D and trimming come from the DNA. Counted in this sample were 300,000 or so clones; just under 85% of them appeared once. The ten top clones hold 4% to 5% of the sample.

Collaborating institutions collected whole blood in K2EDTA tubes following their own protocols. For TCRbeta analysis, collaborators shipped samples as frozen whole blood, isolated PBMCs, or DNA extracted from either of those sample types. The source material was peripheral blood. This TCR was sampled from a woman in her 50s with active or convalescent COVID-19.

The CDR3 here reads CASSVTASDQPQHF. The nucleotides read TGTGCCAGCAGTGTGACAGCCTCCGATCAGCCCCAGCATTTT. The rearranged segments are TRBV2 and TRBJ1-5; the D segment could be TRBD1, given 5 matching bases. Based on the germline V gene, the CDR1 and CDR2 sequences are SNHLY and FYNNEI. V is cut by 4 bases and J by 5 bases, and the space between the germline ends is 12 bases. The CDR3 holds 14 amino acids from the cysteine to the phenylalanine. The read is trimmed to its CDR3 DNA, 42 bases read in frame from base 1.